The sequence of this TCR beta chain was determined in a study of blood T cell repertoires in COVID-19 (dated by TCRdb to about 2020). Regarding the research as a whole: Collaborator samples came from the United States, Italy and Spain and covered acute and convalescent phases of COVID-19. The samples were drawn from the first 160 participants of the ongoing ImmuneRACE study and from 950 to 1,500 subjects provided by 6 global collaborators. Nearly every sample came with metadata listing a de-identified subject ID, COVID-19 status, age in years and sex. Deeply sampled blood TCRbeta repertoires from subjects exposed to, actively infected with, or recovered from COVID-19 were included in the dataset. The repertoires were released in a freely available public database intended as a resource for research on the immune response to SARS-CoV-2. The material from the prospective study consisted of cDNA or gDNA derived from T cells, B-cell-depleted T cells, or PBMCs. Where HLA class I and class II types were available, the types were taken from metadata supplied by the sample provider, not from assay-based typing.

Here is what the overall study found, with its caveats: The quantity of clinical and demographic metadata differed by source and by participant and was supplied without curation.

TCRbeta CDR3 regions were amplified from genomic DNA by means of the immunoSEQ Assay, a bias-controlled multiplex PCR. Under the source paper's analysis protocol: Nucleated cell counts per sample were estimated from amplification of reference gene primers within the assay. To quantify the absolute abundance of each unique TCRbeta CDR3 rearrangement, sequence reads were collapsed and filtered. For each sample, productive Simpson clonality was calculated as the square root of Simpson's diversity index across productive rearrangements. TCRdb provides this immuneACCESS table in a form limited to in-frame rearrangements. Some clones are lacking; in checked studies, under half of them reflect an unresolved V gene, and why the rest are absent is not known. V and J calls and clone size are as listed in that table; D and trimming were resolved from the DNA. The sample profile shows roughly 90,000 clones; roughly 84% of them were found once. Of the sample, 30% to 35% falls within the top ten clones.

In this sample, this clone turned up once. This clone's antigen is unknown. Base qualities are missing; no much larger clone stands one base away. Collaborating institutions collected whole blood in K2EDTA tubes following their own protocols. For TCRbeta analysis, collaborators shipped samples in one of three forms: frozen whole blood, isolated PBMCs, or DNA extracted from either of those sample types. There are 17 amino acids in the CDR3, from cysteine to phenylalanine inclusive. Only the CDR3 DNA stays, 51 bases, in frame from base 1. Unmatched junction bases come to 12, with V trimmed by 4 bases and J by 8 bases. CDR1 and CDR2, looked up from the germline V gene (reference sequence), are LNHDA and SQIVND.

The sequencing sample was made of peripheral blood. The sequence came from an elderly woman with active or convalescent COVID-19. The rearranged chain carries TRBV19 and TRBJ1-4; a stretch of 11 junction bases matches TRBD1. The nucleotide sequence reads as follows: TGTGCCAGTAGTAGACGACTTGGACAGGGGGCTCCGGAAAAACTGTTTTTT. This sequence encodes CASSRRLGQGAPEKLFF.